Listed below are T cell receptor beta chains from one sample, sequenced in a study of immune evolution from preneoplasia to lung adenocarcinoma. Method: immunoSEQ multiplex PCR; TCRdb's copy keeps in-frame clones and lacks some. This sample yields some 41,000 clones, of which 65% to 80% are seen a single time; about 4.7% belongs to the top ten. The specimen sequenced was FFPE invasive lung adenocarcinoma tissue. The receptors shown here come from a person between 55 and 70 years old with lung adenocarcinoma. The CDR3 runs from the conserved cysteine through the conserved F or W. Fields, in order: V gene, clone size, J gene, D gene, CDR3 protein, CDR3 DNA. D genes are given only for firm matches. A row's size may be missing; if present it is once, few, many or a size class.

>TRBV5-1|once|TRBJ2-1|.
CASSLGGQLSNEQFF
TGCGCCAGCAGCTTGGGGGGACAACTTTCGAATGAGCAGTTCTTC
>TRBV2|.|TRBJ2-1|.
CASSEEGRSWGEQFF
TGTGCCAGCAGTGAAGAAGGACGGAGCTGGGGGGAGCAGTTCTTC
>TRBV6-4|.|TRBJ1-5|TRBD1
CASSEQGDVQPQHF
TGTGCCAGCAGTGAACAGGGGGATGTACAGCCCCAGCATTTT
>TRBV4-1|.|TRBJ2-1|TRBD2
CASSGASGDNEQFF
TGCGCCAGCAGCGGAGCTAGCGGCGACAATGAGCAGTTCTTC
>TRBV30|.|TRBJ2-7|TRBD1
CAWSSEDRGGQYF
TGTGCCTGGAGTTCGGAAGACAGGGGAGGGCAGTACTTC
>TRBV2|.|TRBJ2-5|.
CASSEVGSWETQYF
TGTGCCAGCAGTGAAGTGGGGTCATGGGAGACCCAGTACTTC
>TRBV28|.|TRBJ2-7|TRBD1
CASSTPGQGRHEQYF
TGTGCCAGCAGTACCCCGGGACAGGGTCGCCACGAGCAGTACTTC
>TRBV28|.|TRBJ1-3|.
CASSFVGNTIYF
TGTGCCAGCAGTTTTGTGGGAAACACCATATATTTT
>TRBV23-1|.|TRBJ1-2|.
CASSQYPGTEPPNYGYTF
TGCGCCAGCAGTCAATATCCCGGGACGGAACCTCCTAACTATGGCTACACCTTC
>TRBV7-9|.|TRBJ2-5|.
CASSLPPQETQYF
TGTGCCAGCAGCCTTCCCCCCCAAGAGACCCAGTACTTC
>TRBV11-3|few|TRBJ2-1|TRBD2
CASSLGGQRLADYNEQFF
TGTGCCAGCAGCTTAGGAGGGCAAAGACTAGCGGATTACAATGAGCAGTTCTTC
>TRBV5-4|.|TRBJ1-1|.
CASRNEGGEAFF
TGTGCCAGCAGGAATGAGGGGGGAGAAGCTTTCTTT
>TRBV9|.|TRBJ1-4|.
CASSVGALLSEKLFF
TGTGCCAGCAGCGTCGGAGCACTTTTGAGTGAAAAACTGTTTTTT
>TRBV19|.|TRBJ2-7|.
CASSKRDGAYEQYF
TGTGCCAGTAGCAAGAGGGACGGAGCCTACGAGCAGTACTTC
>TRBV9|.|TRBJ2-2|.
CASSGLWRQGYTGELFF
TGTGCCAGCAGCGGACTTTGGAGGCAGGGGTACACCGGGGAGCTGTTTTTT
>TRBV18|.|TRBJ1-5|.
CASSPPDSPNQPQHF
TGTGCCAGCTCACCACCTGACAGTCCCAATCAGCCCCAGCATTTT
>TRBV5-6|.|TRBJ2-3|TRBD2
CASSLAGSTDTQYF
TGTGCCAGCAGCTTAGCGGGAAGCACAGATACGCAGTATTTT
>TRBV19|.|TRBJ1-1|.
CASSPRPIEAFF
TGTGCCAGTAGTCCCCGACCGATTGAAGCTTTCTTT
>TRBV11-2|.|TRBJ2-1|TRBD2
CASSLGTSGRVNEQFF
TGTGCCAGCAGCTTGGGGACTAGCGGGAGGGTGAATGAGCAGTTCTTC
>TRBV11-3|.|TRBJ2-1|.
CASRSSGLYNEQFF
TGTGCCAGCAGAAGCTCGGGGCTTTACAATGAGCAGTTCTTC
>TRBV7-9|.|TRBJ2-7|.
CASSLGQSSYEQYF
TGTGCCAGCAGCTTAGGACAGAGCTCCTACGAGCAGTACTTC
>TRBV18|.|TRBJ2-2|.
CASSPGLSNTGELFF
TGTGCCAGCTCACCGGGACTCTCGAACACCGGGGAGCTGTTTTTT